The sequence of this T cell receptor (beta chain) was determined in a study of blood T cell repertoires in COVID-19. At the level of the study: PBMCs, B-cell-depleted T cells, or T cells were the source of the cDNA or gDNA that made up the material.

TCRdb's copy holds only in-frame clones and misses some; the assay was immunoSEQ multiplex PCR. The table has nearly 200,000 clones, about 88% seen once. CDR1 is PRHDT and CDR2 is FYEKMQ in the germline V gene (reference sequence). Trimming took 5 bases from V and 8 from J; bases not matched to a gene: 7. CDR3 length equals 13 residues. The rearrangement links TRBV13 to TRBJ1-2, with TRBD1 identical over 8 bases. Sequenced input: peripheral blood. The clonotype comes from a woman between 40 and 55 years old who had recovered from COVID-19. The CDR3 bases are TGTGCCAGCAGCCTACGGACAGGGCCGGGCTACACCTTC. As protein: CASSLRTGPGYTF.